Listed here is a single TCR beta chain. Between the trimmed V and J ends, which lost 2 bases and 7 bases, there was a span of 8 bases. Germline CDR1 MNHEY, CDR2 SMNVEV (reference sequence). This CDR3 region has 12 residues. This sample is part of a study of OX40 agonist ivuxolimab in advanced cancers. This table comes from immunoSEQ multiplex PCR, and its TCRdb copy is limited to in-frame clones, with some not included. This sample has about 19,000 clones, with 79% found just once. The chain has TRBV27 and TRBJ1-1; D is undetermined. The receptor's source is an adult with an advanced solid tumor such as melanoma, head and neck, liver or kidney cancer. The sample was CD4+ or CD8+ T cells sorted from blood, taken in a trial of the OX40 agonist ivuxolimab. DNA of the CDR3: TGTGCCAGCAGTTTAGGCGGAGGTGAAGCTTTCTTT. It yields the protein CASSLGGGEAFF.